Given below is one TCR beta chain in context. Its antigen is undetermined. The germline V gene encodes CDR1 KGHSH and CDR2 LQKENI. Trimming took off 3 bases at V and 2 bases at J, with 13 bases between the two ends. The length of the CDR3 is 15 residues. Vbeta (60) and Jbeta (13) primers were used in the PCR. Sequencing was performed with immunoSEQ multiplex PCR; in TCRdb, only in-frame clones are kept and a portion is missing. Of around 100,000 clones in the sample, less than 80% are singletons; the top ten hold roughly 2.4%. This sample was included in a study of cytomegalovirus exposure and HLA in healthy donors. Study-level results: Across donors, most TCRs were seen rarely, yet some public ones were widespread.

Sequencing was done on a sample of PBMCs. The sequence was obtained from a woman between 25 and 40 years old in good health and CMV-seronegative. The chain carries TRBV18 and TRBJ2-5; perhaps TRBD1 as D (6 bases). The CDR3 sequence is CASSPQQGRQETQYF. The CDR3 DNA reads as TGTGCCAGCTCACCCCAACAGGGCAGGCAAGAGACCCAGTACTTC. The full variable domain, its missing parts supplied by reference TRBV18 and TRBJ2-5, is NAGVMQNPRHLVRRRGQEARLRCSPMKGHSHVYWYRQLPEEGLKFMVYLQKENIIDESGMPKERFSAEFPKEGPSILRIQQVVRGDSAAYFCASSPQQGRQETQYFGPGTRLLVL.